These T cell receptor beta chains were read from a single sample in a study of shared T cell receptors in the human thymus. Assay: immunoSEQ multiplex PCR; the TCRdb copy retains only in-frame clones and omits some. In the table there are approximately 730,000 clones, approximately 85% of which are singletons. These same data were also listed under a study on human thymus T cells.

Material: thymocytes. All receptors come from a girl under three years old with a congenital heart defect. Each CDR3 is given with its conserved first and last residue. Each record gives: V gene, D gene, clone size, J gene, CDR3 DNA, CDR3 protein. The D gene is left open where the match is weak. Size is stated for part of the rows, as once, few or many counts, or as a class when the clone is expanded.

>TRBV6-1|.|.|TRBJ1-1
TGTGCCAGCACGACAAGGAACACTGAAGCTTTCTTT
CASTTRNTEAFF
>TRBV9|TRBD1|once|TRBJ2-2
TGTGCCAGCAGCGTAGGAGACAGGGGGACCGGGGAGCTGTTTTTT
CASSVGDRGTGELFF
>TRBV6-1|.|.|TRBJ2-7
TGTGCCAGCAGTGTGACATACGAGCAGTACTTC
CASSVTYEQYF
>TRBV10-2|.|.|TRBJ1-1
TGCGCCAGCAGTGGGTGGACATCGAACACTGAAGCTTTCTTT
CASSGWTSNTEAFF
>TRBV9|TRBD1|.|TRBJ2-3
TGTGCCAGCAGCGACTACACAGGGGGCTCGACAGATACGCAGTATTTT
CASSDYTGGSTDTQYF
>TRBV13|TRBD1|few|TRBJ1-6
TGTGCCAGCAGCTTAACCCTGACAGGGGTAACTAATTCACCCCTCCACTTT
CASSLTLTGVTNSPLHF
>TRBV10-1|.|once|TRBJ2-7
TGCGCCAGCAGTACGGGGTACAGCTCCTACGAGCAGTACTTC
CASSTGYSSYEQYF
>TRBV27|TRBD2|.|TRBJ2-3
TGTGCCAGCAGTTTAATAGCGGGGGGGCCAGATACGCAGTATTTT
CASSLIAGGPDTQYF
>TRBV5-1|.|.|TRBJ2-5
TGCGCCAGCAGCTTTGGCAGGGGAGAGACCCAGTACTTC
CASSFGRGETQYF
>TRBV6-6|.|.|TRBJ2-1
TGTGCCAGCAGTCCCCCTCTGGCGGGAGAGCAGTTCTTC
CASSPPLAGEQFF
>TRBV6-5|TRBD1|.|TRBJ1-4
TGTGCCAGCAGAGACAGGGCCCCCCATGAAAAACTGTTTTTT
CASRDRAPHEKLFF
>TRBV4-1|.|.|TRBJ1-1
TGCGCCAGCAGCCAAGAAGAAGGGCGGGACCCGAACACTGAAGCTTTCTTT
CASSQEEGRDPNTEAFF
>TRBV5-8|TRBD1|.|TRBJ1-6
TGTGCCAGCAGCTTGCACAGGGGGCGGGATTCACCCCTCCACTTT
CASSLHRGRDSPLHF
>TRBV10-2|.|.|TRBJ2-2
TGCGCCAGCAGTTGCGGAAGGTCGAGAGTAAGGTCCGGGGAGCTGTTTTTT
CASSCGRSRVRSGELFF
>TRBV7-8|.|.|TRBJ1-1
TGTGCCAGCAGCCTACGGGGAGGGGGACCGAACACTGAAGCTTTCTTT
CASSLRGGGPNTEAFF
>TRBV5-5|TRBD1|.|TRBJ2-7
TGTGCCAGCAGTCGGGACAGTCAGGCCTACGAGCAGTACTTC
CASSRDSQAYEQYF
>TRBV7-9|TRBD1|once|TRBJ2-3
TGTGCCAGCAGCTTAGGGGACAGGTCCTCCACAGATACGCAGTATTTT
CASSLGDRSSTDTQYF
>TRBV5-6|TRBD2|.|TRBJ2-6
TGTGCCAGCAGCTCACGGACTAGCGGAAACTCTGGGGCCAACGTCCTGACTTTC
CASSSRTSGNSGANVLTF
>TRBV7-8|.|.|TRBJ1-1
TGTGCCAGCAGCTTAGGGGTGTCAGGGCCTGAAGCTTTCTTT
CASSLGVSGPEAFF
>TRBV7-9|TRBD2|.|TRBJ2-3
TGTGCCAGCAGCCCTTCGGCTAGCGGGGGCACAGATACGCAGTATTTT
CASSPSASGGTDTQYF
>TRBV25-1|.|.|TRBJ2-1
TGTGCCAGCAGTGAAAGGGGGCGGGGGGATTCCTACAATGAGCAGTTCTTC
CASSERGRGDSYNEQFF
>TRBV10-3|TRBD2|.|TRBJ2-3
TGTGCCATCAGGCTAGCGGGGGGGACTAGCACAGATACGCAGTATTTT
CAIRLAGGTSTDTQYF
>TRBV19|TRBD1|once|TRBJ1-2
TGTGCCAGTAGTATATTTCCAGGGGGCCGGGGCTATGGCTACACCTTC
CASSIFPGGRGYGYTF
>TRBV9|.|once|TRBJ2-1
TGTGCCAGCAGCGCCAACCGGGACAACCCGGACCACAATGAGCAGTTCTTC
CASSANRDNPDHNEQFF